The rows below give T cell receptor beta chains drawn from one sample of a study of vaccination and CD4 T cells after COVID-19. Their recognized antigens are unknown. TCRdb recomputed calls from the PCR reads with MiXCR, one row per CDR3 protein. Among around 5,000 distinct CDR3 sequences listed, roughly 47% were seen once. The sample was CD4+ T cells from blood, cultured in vitro, taken after SARS-CoV-2 vaccination. These receptors came from a human donor who had recovered from COVID-19. Both conserved end residues are part of each CDR3. The D gene is left open where the match is weak. Some rows mark clone size as missing; the rest say once, few, many or name a class of expanded clone.

J gene,D gene,V gene,clone size,CDR3 DNA,CDR3 protein
TRBJ2-3,-,TRBV11-2,once,TGTGCCAGCAGCTTCACAGGGACCACAGATACGCAGTATTTT,CASSFTGTTDTQYF
TRBJ2-7,-,TRBV28,-,TGTGCCAGCACCCGTCGTAACGAGCAGTACTTC,CASTRRNEQYF
TRBJ1-2,-,TRBV5-5,-,TGTGCCAGCAGCCCGGACTCCATCGGGGGGTATTATGGCTACACCTTC,CASSPDSIGGYYGYTF
TRBJ2-7,TRBD2,TRBV7-9,large,TGTGCCAGCAGCTTGGCAGGACTAGAAAGGTACTACGAGCAGTACTTC,CASSLAGLERYYEQYF
TRBJ2-1,TRBD1,TRBV5-8,-,TGTGCCAGCAGCTTCGGGACAGGTGGGGTAAGGGAGCAGTTCTTC,CASSFGTGGVREQFF
TRBJ2-3,-,TRBV24-1,few,TGTGCCACCAGTGGATGGAACACAGATACGCAGTATTTT,CATSGWNTDTQYF
TRBJ1-2,TRBD1,TRBV6-1,few,TGTGCCAGCAAGGTTTCCGGGACAGTAAACTATGGCTACACCTTC,CASKVSGTVNYGYTF
TRBJ1-2,-,TRBV19,-,TGTGCCAGTAGTTTAGGGACGGATCCTAACTATGGCTACACCTTC,CASSLGTDPNYGYTF
TRBJ1-2,-,TRBV11-2,-,TGTGCCAGCAGTCAAACAGGCTCGGGGGGCTACACCTTC,CASSQTGSGGYTF
TRBJ1-1,-,TRBV20-1,-,TGCAGTGCTAGTTCCGGGTCTCCGGCAGCTTTCTTT,CSASSGSPAAFF
TRBJ2-7,TRBD1,TRBV27,-,TGTGCCAGCAGTCCCCAAGGGGGCGATGCTTACGAGCAGTACTTC,CASSPQGGDAYEQYF
TRBJ2-7,-,TRBV20-1,few,TGCAGTGCTAGACCGCCCCTTGGTAGCTCCTACGAGCAGTACTTC,CSARPPLGSSYEQYF
TRBJ1-1,TRBD1,TRBV6-1,-,TGTGCCGGCACCACAGGGGGCAGGACTGAAGCTTTCTTT,CAGTTGGRTEAFF
TRBJ2-3,TRBD2,TRBV5-4,-,TGTGCCAGCAGACTACTAGCGGGATCGTATGATACGCAGTATTTT,CASRLLAGSYDTQYF
TRBJ2-3,TRBD2,TRBV28,-,TGTGCCAGCAGCTCCCTAATAGCGGGAGAAGATACGCAGTATTTT,CASSSLIAGEDTQYF
TRBJ2-6,-,TRBV12-3/TRBV12-4,-,TGTGCCAGCAGGAGCAGTGGATCTGGGGCCAACGTCCTGACTTTC,CASRSSGSGANVLTF
TRBJ2-1,-,TRBV27,-,TGTGCCAGCAGCTCACGGACCCTGGCGAATGAGCAGTTCTTC,CASSSRTLANEQFF
TRBJ1-1,TRBD1,TRBV7-9,large,TGTGCCAGCAGCGCCACCCGGACAGGGGGTACTGAAGCTTTCTTT,CASSATRTGGTEAFF
TRBJ1-1,-,TRBV7-3,hyperexpanded,TGTGCCAGCAGCCTCGGACAGCTCACTGAAGCTTTCTTT,CASSLGQLTEAFF
TRBJ1-1,-,TRBV7-2,-,TGTGCCAGCAGCTTAGCAGCAGTGAACACTGAAGCTTTCTTT,CASSLAAVNTEAFF
TRBJ2-1,TRBD2,TRBV24-1,-,TGTGCCACCCCCCCGTTAGCGGGAGGGCCCTCGGGTTACAATGAGCAGTTCTTC,CATPPLAGGPSGYNEQFF
TRBJ2-1,TRBD2,TRBV7-2,-,TGTGCCAGCAGCTCGGGGGGGGGCGCCTACAATGAGCAGTTCTTC,CASSSGGGAYNEQFF
TRBJ2-7,-,TRBV14,-,TGTGCCAGCAGCCAATGCTCTAGGCCAGCGGCGTGCGAGCAGTACTTC,CASSQCSRPAACEQYF
TRBJ2-5,-,TRBV9,-,TGTGCCAGCAGCCGCCAAGCTTATGGGTCAGAGACCCAGTACTTC,CASSRQAYGSETQYF
TRBJ2-2,TRBD1,TRBV20-1,-,TGCAGTGCTAGGTCCCCGGGACAGACAACCGGGGAGCTGTTTTTT,CSARSPGQTTGELFF
TRBJ2-2,-,TRBV7-2,-,TGTGCCAGCAGCTTTCAACTTCTCCTCACCGGGGAGCTGTTTTTT,CASSFQLLLTGELFF
TRBJ2-7,-,TRBV2,-,TGTGCCAGCAGAGACGGGACCGGACAATACGAGCAGTACTTC,CASRDGTGQYEQYF